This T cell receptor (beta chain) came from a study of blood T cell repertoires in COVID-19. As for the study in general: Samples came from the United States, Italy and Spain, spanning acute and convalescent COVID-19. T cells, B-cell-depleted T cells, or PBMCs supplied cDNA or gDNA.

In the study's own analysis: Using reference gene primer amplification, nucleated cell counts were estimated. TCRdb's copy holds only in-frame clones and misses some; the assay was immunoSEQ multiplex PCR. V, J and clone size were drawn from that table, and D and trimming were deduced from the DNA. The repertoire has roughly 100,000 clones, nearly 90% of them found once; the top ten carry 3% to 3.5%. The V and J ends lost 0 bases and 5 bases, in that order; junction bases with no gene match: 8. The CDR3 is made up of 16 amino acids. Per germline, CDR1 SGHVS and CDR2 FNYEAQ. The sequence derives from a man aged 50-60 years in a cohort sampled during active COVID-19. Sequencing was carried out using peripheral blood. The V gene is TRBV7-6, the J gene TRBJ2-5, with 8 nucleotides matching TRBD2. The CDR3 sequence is CASSLAASGGGETQYF. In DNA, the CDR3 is TGTGCCAGCAGCTTAGCCGCCAGCGGGGGAGGTGAGACCCAGTACTTC.